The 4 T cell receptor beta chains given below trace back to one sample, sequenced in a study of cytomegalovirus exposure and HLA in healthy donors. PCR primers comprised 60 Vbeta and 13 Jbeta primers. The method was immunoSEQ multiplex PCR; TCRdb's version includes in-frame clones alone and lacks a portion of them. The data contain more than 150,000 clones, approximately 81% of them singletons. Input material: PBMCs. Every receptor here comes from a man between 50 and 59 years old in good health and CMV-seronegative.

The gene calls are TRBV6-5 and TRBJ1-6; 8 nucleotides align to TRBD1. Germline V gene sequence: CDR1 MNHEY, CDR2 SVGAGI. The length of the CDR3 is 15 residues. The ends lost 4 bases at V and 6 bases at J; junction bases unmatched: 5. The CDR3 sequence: CASSSGQGINSPLHF. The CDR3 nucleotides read TGTGCCAGCAGTTCTGGACAGGGAATTAATTCACCCCTCCACTTT.

This chain's CDR3 is CSVEGSGGAGFADTQYF. The CDR3 nucleotides read TGCAGCGTTGAAGGAAGCGGGGGGGCCGGGTTTGCAGATACGCAGTATTTT. This chain joins TRBV29-1 and TRBJ2-3; 10 positions match TRBD2. CDR1 SQVTM and CDR2 ANQGSEA come from the germline V gene. The CDR3 length is 17 residues. V shed 1 base and J 4 bases; nucleotides not matched to a gene: 11.

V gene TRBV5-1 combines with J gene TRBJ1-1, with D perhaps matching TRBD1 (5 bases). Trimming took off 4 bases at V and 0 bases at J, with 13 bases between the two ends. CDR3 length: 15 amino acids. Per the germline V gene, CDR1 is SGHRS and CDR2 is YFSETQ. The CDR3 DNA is TGCGCCAGCAGCCTGGAGACAGTCATGAACACTGAAGCTTTCTTT. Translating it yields CASSLETVMNTEAFF.

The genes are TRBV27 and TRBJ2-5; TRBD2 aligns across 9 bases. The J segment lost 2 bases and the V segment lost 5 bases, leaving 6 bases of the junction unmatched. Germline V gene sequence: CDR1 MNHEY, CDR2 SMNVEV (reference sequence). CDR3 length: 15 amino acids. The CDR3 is CASSQSGGRQETQYF. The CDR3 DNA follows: TGTGCCAGCAGTCAAAGCGGGGGGAGACAAGAGACCCAGTACTTC.